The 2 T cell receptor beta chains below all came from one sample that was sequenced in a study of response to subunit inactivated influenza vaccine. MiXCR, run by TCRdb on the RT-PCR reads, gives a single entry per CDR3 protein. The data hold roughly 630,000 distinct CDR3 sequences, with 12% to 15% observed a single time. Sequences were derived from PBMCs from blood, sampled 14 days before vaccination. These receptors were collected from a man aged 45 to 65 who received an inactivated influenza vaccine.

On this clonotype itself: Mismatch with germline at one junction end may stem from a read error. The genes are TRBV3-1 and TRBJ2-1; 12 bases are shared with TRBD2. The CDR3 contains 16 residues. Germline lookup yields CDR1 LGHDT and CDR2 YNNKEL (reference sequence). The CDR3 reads CASNQDLRASGGAQFF. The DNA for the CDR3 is TGTGCCAGCAACCAAGATTTAAGGGCTAGCGGGGGGGCCCAGTTCTTC.

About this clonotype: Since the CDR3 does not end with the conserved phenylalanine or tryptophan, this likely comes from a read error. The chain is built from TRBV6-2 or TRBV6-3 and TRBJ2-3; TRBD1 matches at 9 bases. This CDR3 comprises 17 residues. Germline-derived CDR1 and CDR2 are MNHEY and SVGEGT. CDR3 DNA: TGTGCCAGCAGTTTCCCCAGAGACAGGGGGGACACAGGTACGCAGTATTTA. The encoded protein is CASSFPRDRGDTGTQYL.